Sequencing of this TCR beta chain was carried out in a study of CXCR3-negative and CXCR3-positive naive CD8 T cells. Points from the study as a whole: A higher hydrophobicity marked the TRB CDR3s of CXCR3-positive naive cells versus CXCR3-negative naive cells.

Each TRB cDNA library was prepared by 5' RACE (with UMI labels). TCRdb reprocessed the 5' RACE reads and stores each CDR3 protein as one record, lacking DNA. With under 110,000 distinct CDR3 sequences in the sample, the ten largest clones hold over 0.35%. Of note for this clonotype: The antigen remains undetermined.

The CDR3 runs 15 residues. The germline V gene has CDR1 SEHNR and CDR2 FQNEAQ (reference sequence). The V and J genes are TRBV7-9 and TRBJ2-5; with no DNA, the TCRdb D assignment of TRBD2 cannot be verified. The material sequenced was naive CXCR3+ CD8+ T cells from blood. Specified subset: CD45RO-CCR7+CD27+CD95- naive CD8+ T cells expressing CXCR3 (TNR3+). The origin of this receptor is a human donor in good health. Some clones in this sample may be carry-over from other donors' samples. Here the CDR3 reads CASSSFLAMQETQYF.